Presented here are 6 T cell receptor beta chains from one specimen sequenced in a study of blood T cells in healthy people across ages. Through a sample-barcoded 5' primer and a J-beta primer mix, a second PCR was run for roughly 7 to 11 cycles. TCRdb reprocessed the 5' RACE reads via MiXCR and lists one record per CDR3 protein. Of roughly 560,000 distinct CDR3 sequences listed, less than 25% were seen once; the top ten hold around 10%. The same sample was also studied in work on T cells of mothers and their children.

Input material: blood. The origin of the receptors is a boy aged 5-17 years in good health.

This clonotype was picked up a small number of times. This chain joins TRBV29-1 and TRBJ2-2; 7 positions agree with TRBD1. J was trimmed by 1 base and V by 3 bases; bases with no gene match: 5. The V gene's germline CDR1 is SQVTM and CDR2 ANQGSEA. The CDR3 loop spans 15 amino acids. CDR3 loop: CSVESRDRNTGELFF. The CDR3 DNA reads TGCAGCGTTGAGTCCCGGGACAGGAACACCGGGGAGCTGTTTTTT.

This clonotype turned up a few times. The V call is TRBV6-5, the J call TRBJ1-2, with D unclear. Per the germline V gene, CDR1 is MNHEY and CDR2 is SVGAGI. V lost 0 bases, J lost 4 bases, and 6 bases lay in between. CDR3 size: 13 residues. The CDR3 sequence is CASSYSATYGYTF. The CDR3 DNA sequence: TGTGCCAGCAGTTACTCCGCAACCTATGGCTACACCTTC.

V gene TRBV30 combines with J gene TRBJ1-6, with D uncertain. CDR1 and CDR2 (germline): GTSNPN, SVGIG (reference sequence). CDR3 length: 13 residues. V was pared by 3 bases and J by 5 bases, with 8 bases between. The CDR3 loop reads CAWRRTDNSPLHF. The CDR3 DNA follows: TGTGCCTGGAGGAGGACGGATAATTCACCCCTCCACTTT.

This chain connects TRBV2 to TRBJ2-2; TRBD2 agrees at 10 bases. Trimming removed 5 bases from V and 3 bases from J; junction bases left unmatched: 12. The germline gives CDR1 SNHLY, CDR2 FYNNEI. The CDR3 length is 18 residues. The CDR3 sequence: CASSTKRTSGDYTGELFF. CDR3 DNA sequence: TGTGCCAGCAGTACTAAGCGGACTAGCGGAGATTACACCGGGGAGCTGTTTTTT. The full variable domain, its missing parts supplied by reference TRBV2 and TRBJ2-2, is EPEVTQTPSHQVTQMGQEVILRCVPISNHLYFYWYRQILGQKVEFLVSFYNNEISEKSEIFDDQFSVERPDGSNFTLKIRSTKLEDSAMYFCASSTKRTSGDYTGELFFGEGSRLTVL.

V usage is TRBV12-3 or TRBV12-4 and J usage is TRBJ1-3; maybe TRBD1 (6 bases). The CDR3 spans 16 residues. Trimming took off 4 bases at V and 0 bases at J, with 13 bases between the two ends. CDR3 protein: CASSSRGPSSGNTIYF. DNA for the CDR3: TGTGCCAGCAGTTCCAGGGGCCCTAGCTCTGGAAACACCATATATTTT.

The V call is TRBV28, the J call TRBJ2-5; TRBD2 might be the D (6 bases). Trimming left V 8 bases short and J 5 bases short, with 18 bases between. CDR1 is MDHEN, CDR2 SYDVKM, per germline. The CDR3 totals 14 residues. Written as DNA, the CDR3 is TGTGCCAGCTCTGATTGGGGCGCGGGGGAGACCCAGTACTTC. Amino acid sequence: CASSDWGAGETQYF.